A single sample gave rise to the 23 T cell receptor beta chains below, sequenced in a study of T cell responses to AZD1222 COVID-19 vaccine. Method: immunoSEQ multiplex PCR; TCRdb's copy keeps in-frame clones and lacks some. The repertoire holds under 200,000 clones, with about 88% as singletons. The sample here was peripheral blood, taken 28 days after the second AZD1222 dose. Receptor source: an adult who received the AZD1222 COVID-19 vaccine.

The chain employs TRBV4-3 and TRBJ2-3, with D perhaps TRBD2 (7 bases). This CDR3 has 16 residues. V shed 4 bases and J shed 5 bases, with 19 bases lying between them. The germline V gene has CDR1 LGHNA and CDR2 YSLEER. CDR3 in amino acids: CASSRQRGGVRDTQYF. CDR3 nucleotides: TGCGCCAGCAGCCGCCAAAGGGGGGGAGTGAGAGATACGCAGTATTTT.

This clone was observed a few times. The chain couples TRBV6-2 or TRBV6-3 to TRBJ1-2; D is ambiguous. The CDR3 length is 12 residues. The ends were cut back, 2 bases at V and 5 bases at J, with 6 bases in the middle. From germline, CDR1 is MNHEY and CDR2 SVGEGT. The CDR3 is CASSYLRYGYTF. The CDR3 DNA reads TGTGCCAGCAGTTACCTGAGGTATGGCTACACCTTC.

This chain connects TRBV5-1 to TRBJ2-6; 9 bases fit TRBD2. The V gene end was trimmed by 7 bases and the J gene end by 2 bases; junction bases not matched to a gene: 4. This CDR3 region has 15 residues. Per germline, CDR1 SGHRS and CDR2 YFSETQ. CDR3 in amino acids: CASGIAGAGANVLTF. The CDR3 coding sequence is TGCGCCAGCGGGATAGCGGGAGCTGGGGCCAACGTCCTGACTTTC.

This sequence joins TRBV7-2 and TRBJ1-1; no definite D call. The germline gives CDR1 SGHTA, CDR2 FQGNSA. The CDR3 covers 13 residues. V was cut by 5 bases and J by 6 bases, with 13 bases left in between. The CDR3, as DNA: TGTGCCAGCAGCACCATGCGGTCTTCTGAAGCTTTCTTT. Translation gives CASSTMRSSEAFF.

The chain uses TRBV10-2 and TRBJ2-5, with 11 bases that match TRBD2. The CDR3 is 15 amino acids. Trimming cost V 3 bases and J 5 bases; bases outside gene matches: 5. CDR1 and CDR2 (germline): WSHSY, SAAADI. The DNA of the CDR3 is TGCGCCAGCAGTGAACTAGCGGGAGCCTCGGAGACCCAGTACTTC. It translates to CASSELAGASETQYF.

The chain joins TRBV28 to TRBJ1-1; no reliable D call. CDR1 and CDR2 from the germline V gene are MDHEN and SYDVKM. Trimming removed 4 bases from V and 6 bases from J, with 18 bases in between. CDR3 length: 15 amino acids. CDR3 in amino acids: CASSSIGPGGPEAFF. DNA of the CDR3: TGTGCCAGCAGTTCAATTGGCCCCGGCGGACCTGAAGCTTTCTTT. The complete variable domain, with remaining parts taken from reference TRBV28 and TRBJ1-1, reads DVKVTQSSRYLVKRTGEKVFLECVQDMDHENMFWYRQDPGLGLRLIYFSYDVKMKEKGDIPEGYSVSREKKERFSLILESASTNQTSMYLCASSSIGPGGPEAFFGQGTRLTVV.

This sequence joins TRBV19 and TRBJ2-5, with a weak D call TRBD2 (5 bases). The V end lost 6 bases, the J end lost 4 bases, and 12 bases lay between the germline ends. Looked up from germline, CDR1 is LNHDA and CDR2 is SQIVND (reference sequence). This CDR3 has 13 residues. Written as DNA, the CDR3 is TGTGCCAGTAGAGGGAGTGCGGGAGAGACCCAGTACTTC. Translating gives CASRGSAGETQYF.

There are a few counts of this clone. The rearrangement uses TRBV27 and TRBJ1-6; TRBD1 might be the D (5 bases). Germline CDR1 MNHEY, CDR2 SMNVEV (reference sequence). V dropped 1 base and J dropped 7 bases, with 11 bases sitting between them. This CDR3 has 15 amino acids. In nucleotides, the CDR3 is TGTGCCAGCAGTTTATTGTCAGGGACCAATTCACCCCTCCACTTT. Its translation is CASSLLSGTNSPLHF.

Only one count was recorded for this clone. The chain links TRBV7-2 to TRBJ2-2; no clear D gene. Looked up from germline, CDR1 is SGHTA and CDR2 is FQGNSA. V shed 2 bases and J shed 4 bases, with 5 bases lying between them. This CDR3 spans 13 amino acids. The CDR3: CASSLWGTGELFF. CDR3 coding DNA: TGTGCCAGCAGCTTATGGGGCACCGGGGAGCTGTTTTTT.

The chain employs TRBV5-1 and TRBJ2-5; D is unresolved. V lost 3 bases to trimming and J lost 5 bases, with 8 bases between them. Germline V gene data show CDR1 as SGHRS and CDR2 as YFSETQ. The CDR3 is made up of 12 amino acids. CDR3 bases: TGCGCCAGCAGCTACCAATCGGAGACCCAGTACTTC. Encoded protein: CASSYQSETQYF.

The chain combines TRBV6-6 with TRBJ2-7, with D hard to call. The V and J ends lost 4 bases and 2 bases respectively, with 6 bases between them. The CDR3 extends over 12 amino acids. Germline lookup yields CDR1 MNHNY and CDR2 SVGAGI (reference sequence). The CDR3 reads CASSSTTYEQYF. Here the CDR3 DNA reads TGTGCCAGCAGTTCTACAACCTACGAGCAGTACTTC.

The J gene is TRBJ2-7, the V gene TRBV10-3; TRBD1 agrees at 7 bases. The CDR3 is 14 residues long. Germline V gives CDR1 ENHRY, CDR2 SYGVKD. Unmatched junction bases numbered 10, after V lost 10 bases and J lost 1 base. CDR3 bases: TGTGCCACCGCAGGGGGTATGATTTCCTACGAGCAGTACTTC. It yields the protein CATAGGMISYEQYF.

The chain carries TRBV18 and TRBJ2-7, with no clear D. The germline CDR1 and CDR2 sequences are KGHSH and LQKENI. This CDR3 is built from 13 residues. Between the trimmed V and J ends, which lost 2 bases and 4 bases, there was a span of 9 bases. The CDR3 coding sequence is TGTGCCAGCTCACCAGTAGGCCGATACGAGCAGTACTTC. Protein product: CASSPVGRYEQYF.

This sequence joins TRBV7-9 and TRBJ2-7, with 10 bases identical to TRBD2. Germline CDR1 reads SEHNR; CDR2 reads FQNEAQ (reference sequence). With V trimmed by 5 bases and J by 3 bases, 7 bases remained unmatched. The CDR3 runs 15 residues. Here the CDR3 reads CASSQLAGLNYEQYF. The CDR3 DNA reads TGTGCCAGCAGCCAACTAGCGGGGCTGAACTACGAGCAGTACTTC. The whole variable domain, remainder taken from reference TRBV7-9 and TRBJ2-7, is DTGVSQNPRHKITKRGQNVTFRCDPISEHNRLYWYRQTLGQGPEFLTYFQNEAQLEKSRLLSDRFSAERPKGSFSTLEIQRTEQGDSAMYLCASSQLAGLNYEQYFGPGTRLTVT.

Here the CDR3 DNA reads TGTGCCAGTAGTACCCCCAAACTAGCGGGGAACACCGGGGAGCTGTTTTTT. Residues: CASSTPKLAGNTGELFF. V is TRBV19 and J is TRBJ2-2; 9 positions match TRBD2. Germline V lookup: CDR1 LNHDA, CDR2 SQIVND (reference sequence). Trimming removed 4 bases from V and 1 base from J; junction bases left unmatched: 7. This CDR3 contains 17 residues.

The chain combines TRBV28 with TRBJ1-4; D may be TRBD1 (5 bases). Germline V lookup: CDR1 MDHEN, CDR2 SYDVKM. The V end was cut by 6 bases, the J end by 8 bases, with 22 bases between. The CDR3 is 16 residues long. The CDR3, as DNA: TGTGCCAGCAGGTCTCTTAGGGGCCCCATTGGAGAAAAACTGTTTTTT. This codes for CASRSLRGPIGEKLFF.

This clone came up once. The chain is built from TRBV6-6 and TRBJ1-4; D is uncertain. V lost 7 bases to trimming and J lost 4 bases, with 10 bases between them. This CDR3 has 13 residues. Germline CDR1 and CDR2: MNHNY and SVGAGI (reference sequence). CDR3 sequence reads: CASTLHLNEKLFF. In DNA, the CDR3 is TGTGCCAGCACCCTACACCTTAATGAAAAACTGTTTTTT.

The gene calls are TRBV4-3 and TRBJ2-3; D is unresolved. This CDR3 comprises 15 residues. Per the germline V gene, CDR1 is LGHNA and CDR2 is YSLEER. Trimming pared 1 base from V and 0 bases from J, leaving 8 bases between. The CDR3 region is CASSQGAASTDTQYF. CDR3 DNA sequence: TGCGCCAGCAGCCAAGGGGCAGCTAGCACAGATACGCAGTATTTT.

The J gene is TRBJ1-5, the V gene TRBV7-2, with TRBD1 as a possible D gene (6 bases). V dropped 1 base and J dropped 9 bases, with 16 bases sitting between them. This CDR3 contains 15 residues. Germline CDR1 SGHTA, CDR2 FQGNSA. Here the CDR3 reads CASSLGTDPVRPQHF. CDR3 sequence (DNA): TGTGCCAGCAGCTTAGGGACAGATCCCGTAAGGCCCCAGCATTTT.

The chain is built from TRBV29-1 and TRBJ2-3; D is uncertain. CDR1 SQVTM and CDR2 ANQGSEA come from the germline V gene. V lost 8 bases and J lost 4, with 10 bases in between. CDR3 length: 11 residues. Written as DNA, the CDR3 is TGCAGCAGCTATAGGGCAGATACGCAGTATTTT. Its translation is CSSYRADTQYF.

The chain uses TRBV24-1 and TRBJ1-5; 8 bases line up with TRBD1. J was trimmed by 6 bases and V by 3 bases; bases with no gene match: 3. CDR1 is KGHDR and CDR2 is SFDVKD in the germline V gene. CDR3 length equals 14 residues. CDR3 DNA: TGTGCCACCAGTGATCAGGGGGCTACTCAGCCCCAGCATTTT. This translates into CATSDQGATQPQHF.

The V call is TRBV5-1, the J call TRBJ1-1; TRBD1 is a possible D gene (5 bases). Germline CDR1 SGHRS, CDR2 YFSETQ. The V end lost 1 base, the J end lost 8 bases, and 6 bases lay between the germline ends. This CDR3 region has 11 residues. CDR3 loop: CASSLRDEAFF. The DNA for the CDR3 is TGCGCCAGCAGCTTGAGGGACGAAGCTTTCTTT.

The gene calls are TRBV12-3 or TRBV12-4 and TRBJ2-4, with D possibly being TRBD2 (7 bases). V gave up 7 bases and J gave up 8 bases, with 12 bases separating them. The CDR3 spans 12 residues. CDR3 sequence: CASNPGGHIQYF. The CDR3 DNA reads as TGTGCCAGCAATCCCGGGGGGCACATTCAGTACTTC.